These 5 T cell receptor beta chains were all obtained from the same sample, sequenced in a study of shared clonotypes between healthy human individuals. Libraries were prepared by immunoSEQ multiplex PCR; TCRdb keeps only in-frame clonotypes and omits some of them. Here the sample spans 900,000 to 1,200,000 clones, 75% to 85% being singletons. Sequenced material: memory CD4+ T cells from PBMCs. Subset: CD45RA-negative fraction. These receptors came from a man between 18 and 35 years old in good health. Some clones in this sample may be carry-over from other donors' samples.

This chain connects TRBV5-6 to TRBJ2-5; D might be TRBD2 (6 bases). The CDR3 has 14 residues. V dropped 4 bases and J dropped 0 bases, with 10 bases sitting between them. The germline gives CDR1 SGHDT, CDR2 YYEEEE. CDR3: CASSRAGYQETQYF. The CDR3 DNA is TGTGCCAGCAGCCGGGCGGGATACCAAGAGACCCAGTACTTC.

A note on this clone: This CDR3 is also generated by other DNA sequences in the sample. CDR3: CSVQGSGTEAFF. The CDR3 bases are TGCAGCGTTCAGGGGTCCGGCACTGAAGCTTTCTTT. This chain joins TRBV29-1 and TRBJ1-1, with D maybe TRBD1 (6 bases). Germline V lookup: CDR1 SQVTM, CDR2 ANQGSEA. Trimming cost V 5 bases and J 4 bases, with 11 bases left between them. The CDR3 length is 12 residues.

This clone appeared once. V usage is TRBV4-3 and J usage is TRBJ2-2, with 9 bases matching TRBD1. Germline CDR1 reads LGHNA; CDR2 reads YSLEER. This CDR3 has 15 amino acids. V gave up 7 bases and J gave up 5 bases; unmatched junction bases: 8. CDR3 sequence reads: CASTPGTGRTGELFF. CDR3 sequence (DNA): TGCGCCAGCACCCCCGGGACAGGGAGGACCGGGGAGCTGTTTTTT.

The rearrangement joins TRBV6-1 to TRBJ1-1, with D unresolved. Germline values: CDR1 MNHNS, CDR2 SASEGT. The V and J ends lost 1 base and 5 bases respectively, with 14 bases between them. The CDR3 has 15 residues. The CDR3 is CASSEGLGFGTEAFF. Here the CDR3 DNA reads TGTGCCAGCAGTGAAGGGCTAGGGTTCGGGACTGAAGCTTTCTTT.

The sample holds one count of this clone. The chain has TRBV5-1 and TRBJ2-5; 9 bases are a match to TRBD2. The CDR3 extends over 16 amino acids. The trim removed 0 bases at V and 7 bases at J, leaving 10 bases unmatched. Germline V CDR1 and CDR2: SGHRS, YFSETQ. CDR3 in DNA: TGCGCCAGCAGCTTGGCGGCGGGAGGGCCAGTGGGGACCCAGTACTTC. Translated, it gives CASSLAAGGPVGTQYF.